Given below is one T cell receptor (beta chain) in context. The antigen is unknown. Germline loops: CDR1 SGHTA, CDR2 FQGNSA. V was trimmed by 4 bases and J by 1 base, leaving 14 bases between them. This CDR3 region has 16 residues. This specimen belongs to a study of beta chain features in type 1 diabetes. Study-wide results and caveats: PCR might preferentially amplify shorter templates, equally in patients and controls. Because the template was cDNA, high-expressing cells might be over-represented. Shortening of TCRB CDR3s, moderate but significant, appeared in all four CD4+ subsets of Type 1 diabetes patients.

The authors reverse transcribed all of the isolated RNA, so sequencing captured expressed TCRB transcripts. Clones were read by immunoSEQ multiplex PCR, and TCRdb kept only the in-frame ones, dropping some. This sample has over 120,000 clones, with around 9.3% found just once. Populations obtained by sorting all exceeded 95% purity. This TCR was sampled from a man aged 18 to 30 in good health. The specimen sequenced was naive CD4+ T cells from blood. V usage is TRBV7-2 and J usage is TRBJ1-3; D is undetermined. The CDR3 bases are TGTGCCAGCAGCTGGAGTGGTCCCGGGTCTGGAAACACCATATATTTT. Its translation: CASSWSGPGSGNTIYF.